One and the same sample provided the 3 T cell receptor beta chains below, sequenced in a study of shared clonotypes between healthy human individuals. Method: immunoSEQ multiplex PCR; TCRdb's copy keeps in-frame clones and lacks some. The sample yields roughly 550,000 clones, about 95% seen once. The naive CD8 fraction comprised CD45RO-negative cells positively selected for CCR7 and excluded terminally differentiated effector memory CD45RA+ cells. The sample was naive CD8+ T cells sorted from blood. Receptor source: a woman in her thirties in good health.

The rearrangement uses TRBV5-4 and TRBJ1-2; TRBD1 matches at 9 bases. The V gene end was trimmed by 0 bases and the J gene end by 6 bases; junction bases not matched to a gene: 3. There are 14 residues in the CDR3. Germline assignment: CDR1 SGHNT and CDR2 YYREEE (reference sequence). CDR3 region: CASSLGGTGNGYTF. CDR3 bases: TGTGCCAGCAGCTTGGGTGGGACAGGGAATGGCTACACCTTC.

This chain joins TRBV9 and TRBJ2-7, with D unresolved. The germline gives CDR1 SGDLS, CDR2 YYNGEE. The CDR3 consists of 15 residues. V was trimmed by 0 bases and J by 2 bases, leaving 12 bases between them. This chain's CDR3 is CASSVASGSTYEQYF. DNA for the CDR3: TGTGCCAGCAGCGTAGCGTCTGGGTCCACCTACGAGCAGTACTTC.

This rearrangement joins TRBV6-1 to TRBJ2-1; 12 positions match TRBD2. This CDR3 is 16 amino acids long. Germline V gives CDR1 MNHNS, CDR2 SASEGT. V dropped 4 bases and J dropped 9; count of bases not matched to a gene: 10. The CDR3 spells CASSVSGLAGYGEQFF. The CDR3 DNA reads TGTGCCAGCAGTGTTTCTGGACTAGCGGGATATGGTGAGCAGTTCTTC.